These T cell receptor beta chains were read from a single sample in a study of blood T cell repertoires in COVID-19. Here immunoSEQ multiplex PCR was the method, and the copy in TCRdb shows in-frame clones only, minus some. The data hold a few hundred thousand clones, with approximately 86% observed a single time. The sample consisted of peripheral blood. The receptor set was obtained from a human donor in a cohort sampled during active COVID-19. The CDR3 runs from the conserved cysteine through the conserved F or W. Fields, in order: V gene, J gene, clone size, CDR3 protein. Expanded clones are given a class, and other clones once, few, many or no size at all.

>TRBV6-2/TRBV6-3|TRBJ2-7|.
CASSHRFRSYEQYF
>TRBV5-1|TRBJ1-1|.
CASSATSIRNTEAFF
>TRBV4-3|TRBJ2-7|.
CASSLRGTANPYEQYF
>TRBV28|TRBJ1-2|.
CASSFGRGDLLYTF
>TRBV10-2|TRBJ2-7|few
CASSESGSAGYEQYF
>TRBV28|TRBJ2-6|once
CASSLAGGFSGANVLTF
>TRBV7-2|TRBJ2-7|.
CASSLRGNYEQYF
>TRBV3-1/TRBV3-2|TRBJ2-7|.
CASSQDGVLAGYEQYF
>TRBV5-4|TRBJ1-2|.
CASSLGNRENYGYTF
>TRBV11-3|TRBJ2-1|.
CASSLVLYNEQFF
>TRBV7-8|TRBJ1-1|.
CASSSQGAGEAFF
>TRBV3-1/TRBV3-2|TRBJ1-1|many
CASSLRGAAEGEAFF
>TRBV7-9|TRBJ2-7|.
CASATGTYNEQYF
>TRBV11-3|TRBJ2-5|.
CASSHRDSPTETQYF
>TRBV13|TRBJ2-7|.
CASSSAYEQYF
>TRBV24-1|TRBJ2-6|.
CATGNRGAGANVLTF
>TRBV7-8|TRBJ1-1|many
CASSLDMNTEAFF
>TRBV12-5|TRBJ2-3|.
CASGILLDTQYF
>TRBV19|TRBJ2-7|.
CASSISAPGAYEQYF
>TRBV6-5|TRBJ2-7|.
CASSYPGTPTYEQYF
>TRBV4-2|TRBJ2-5|.
CASSQRQGVEETQYF
>TRBV5-1|TRBJ1-5|.
CASSSTGNSNQPQHF
>TRBV20-1|TRBJ2-5|.
CSASGRETQYF
>TRBV28|TRBJ1-4|.
CASRGPNEKLFF
>TRBV5-1|TRBJ1-6|.
CASSFRDRNNSPLHF
>TRBV4-1|TRBJ2-7|.
CASRAGGYGDEQYF
>TRBV9|TRBJ2-2|.
CASSVRKMTNTGELFF
>TRBV25-1|TRBJ1-2|.
CASSDPVGRGIYGYTF
>TRBV4-1|TRBJ1-1|.
CASSQGWTGRDTEAFF
>TRBV2|TRBJ1-2|.
CASSEGTGLYGYTF
>TRBV9|TRBJ1-1|.
CASSAPTGGAFF
>TRBV5-6|TRBJ2-7|.
CASSLDRYEQYF
>TRBV6-5|TRBJ1-6|.
CASSYFVRGDSPLHF
>TRBV7-9|TRBJ2-7|.
CASSSFLLASSYEQYF
>TRBV5-1|TRBJ2-1|.
CASSFRRPSGMSEQFF
>TRBV7-7|TRBJ2-1|once
CASSPPGQADNEQFF
>TRBV15|TRBJ1-1|.
CATSRDNRGRKWETRPLNTEAFF
>TRBV5-4|TRBJ1-6|.
CASSLGQGVNSPLHF
>TRBV15|TRBJ2-2|.
CATSRRAGVFPGELFF
>TRBV9|TRBJ1-2|.
CASSVVDRAEGGDYGYTF
>TRBV3-1/TRBV3-2|TRBJ1-4|.
CASSHGWATNEKLFF
>TRBV7-9|TRBJ2-5|.
CASSLRSTIQETQYF
>TRBV4-1|TRBJ2-3|.
CASSQEPGTGRTDTQYF
>TRBV27|TRBJ1-1|.
CASSLDRGNTEAFF
>TRBV7-2|TRBJ2-1|.
CASIFLAGGPEQFF
>TRBV5-4|TRBJ1-1|.
CASSLWPDTEAFF
>TRBV5-6|TRBJ1-1|.
CASSTRDRVYAFF
>TRBV2|TRBJ2-7|few
CASSVGRIYEQYF
>TRBV29-1|TRBJ2-3|.
CSVVRSGSSTDTQYF
>TRBV21-1|TRBJ2-1|.
CASSKVASGRASYNEQFF
>TRBV7-7|TRBJ1-5|.
CASSLFRVALSYSNQPQHF
>TRBV5-4|TRBJ2-7|few
CASSVRDKTYEQYF
>TRBV6-5|TRBJ2-1|.
CASRRDWSSYNEQFF
>TRBV7-9|TRBJ1-2|.
CASSAGQGRGYGYTF
>TRBV3-1/TRBV3-2|TRBJ2-3|once
CASSRWGGTDTQYF